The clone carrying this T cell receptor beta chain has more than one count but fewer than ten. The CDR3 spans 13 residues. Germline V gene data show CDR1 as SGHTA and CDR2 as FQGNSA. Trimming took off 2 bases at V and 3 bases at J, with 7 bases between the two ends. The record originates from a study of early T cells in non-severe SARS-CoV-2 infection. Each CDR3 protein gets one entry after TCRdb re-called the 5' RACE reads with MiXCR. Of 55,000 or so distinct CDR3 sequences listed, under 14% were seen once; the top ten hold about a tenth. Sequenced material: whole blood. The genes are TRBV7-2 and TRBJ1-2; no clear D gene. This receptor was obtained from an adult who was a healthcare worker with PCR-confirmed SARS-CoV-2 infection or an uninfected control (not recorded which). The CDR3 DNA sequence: TGTGCCAGCAGCTTAAGGGAGGACTATGGCTACACCTTC. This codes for CASSLREDYGYTF.